Shown below are 8 T cell receptor beta chains from a single sample sequenced in a study of blood T cell repertoires in COVID-19. The repertoire was sequenced with immunoSEQ multiplex PCR; TCRdb's copy has only in-frame clones and lacks some. The table has about 120,000 clones, roughly 90% seen once. The sequenced sample consisted of peripheral blood. The receptors were gathered from a man aged 50 or older with acute or convalescent COVID-19.

In DNA, the CDR3 is TGTGCCAGCAGCAAAGGGGGTAAGCAGGGGCACTCCTACAATGAGCAGTTCTTC. The encoded protein is CASSKGGKQGHSYNEQFF. This chain uses TRBV21-1 with TRBJ2-1; the table gives TRBD1 as D, unverified against the DNA. TRBV21-1 is noted as a pseudogene. This CDR3 contains 18 residues.

The J gene is TRBJ2-1, the V gene TRBV21-1; whether TRBD2, the table's D call, matches the DNA was not checked. TRBV21-1 has pseudogene status. This CDR3 spans 16 amino acids. CDR3 amino acids: CASSKGSASSYNEQFF. The CDR3 DNA follows: TGTGCCAGCAGCAAAGGAAGCGCGAGCTCCTACAATGAGCAGTTCTTC.

CDR3 nucleotides: TGCGCCAGCAGCCCAGGACAGGGGCCCATGATGCGTTATGGCTACACCTTC. Protein sequence: CASSPGQGPMMRYGYTF. This chain joins TRBV4-3 and TRBJ1-2, with 9 nucleotides matching TRBD1. V trimming: 4 bases; J trimming: 5 bases; junction bases outside the gene matches: 14. CDR1 and CDR2 from the germline V gene are LGHNA and YSLEER. The CDR3 loop spans 17 amino acids.

The V call is TRBV30, the J call TRBJ2-7; 11 nucleotides line up with TRBD2. The CDR3 covers 15 residues. Germline V gene data show CDR1 as GTSNPN and CDR2 as SVGIG (reference sequence). Unmatched junction bases numbered 8, after V lost 5 bases and J lost 2 bases. CDR3 in DNA: TGTGCCTGGGAAGATCCGGGACTAGCGGCCTACGAGCAGTACTTC. It encodes CAWEDPGLAAYEQYF.

The chain employs TRBV7-2 and TRBJ2-3; 9 bases are a match to TRBD1. Trimming took 1 base from V and 4 from J; bases not matched to a gene: 3. This CDR3 comprises 15 residues. Germline V lookup: CDR1 SGHTA, CDR2 FQGNSA. As DNA, the CDR3 is TGTGCCAGCAGCTTAGACAGGGGGCGGTCAGATACGCAGTATTTT. Translating gives CASSLDRGRSDTQYF.

This clone has a single count. CDR3 nucleotide sequence: TGTGCCAGCAGCTCGAGACTCGGACAGGGGACAGGAAACACCATATATTTT. It encodes CASSSRLGQGTGNTIYF. This chain uses TRBV11-3 with TRBJ1-3; TRBD1 matches at 9 bases. Germline trimming cut 4 bases from V and 4 bases from J; bases unmatched to any gene: 11. The CDR3 contains 17 residues. CDR1 and CDR2 from the germline V gene are SGHNT and YENEEA.

This clone was counted a single time. The rearrangement links TRBV7-8 to TRBJ2-7; TRBD2 matches 7 bases. This CDR3 comprises 16 residues. The J segment lost 3 bases and the V segment lost 4 bases, leaving 12 bases of the junction unmatched. Germline V gene lookup returns CDR1 SGHVS and CDR2 FQNEAQ. CDR3 nucleotides: TGTGCCAGCAGCTCCCTAACTAGCGCGAGTGACTACGAGCAGTACTTC. Amino acids: CASSSLTSASDYEQYF.

This chain joins TRBV5-8 and TRBJ1-5, with D maybe TRBD1 (5 bases). The CDR3 contains 13 residues. Germline CDR1 reads SGHTS; CDR2 reads YDEGEE. Trimming removed 2 bases from V and 14 bases from J, with 17 bases in between. CDR3 sequence: CASSFGTALRKHF. CDR3 bases: TGTGCCAGCAGCTTTGGGACTGCCTTGAGAAAGCATTTT.